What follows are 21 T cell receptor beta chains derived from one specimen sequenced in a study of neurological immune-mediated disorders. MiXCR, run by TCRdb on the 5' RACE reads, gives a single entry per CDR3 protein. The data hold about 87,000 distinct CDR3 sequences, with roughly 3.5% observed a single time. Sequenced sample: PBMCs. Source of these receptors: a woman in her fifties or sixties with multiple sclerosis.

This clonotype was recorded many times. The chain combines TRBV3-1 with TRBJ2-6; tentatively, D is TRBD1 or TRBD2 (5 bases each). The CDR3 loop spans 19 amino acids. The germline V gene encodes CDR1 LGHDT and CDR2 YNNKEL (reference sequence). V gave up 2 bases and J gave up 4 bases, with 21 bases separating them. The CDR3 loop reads CASSQRNVGRESGANVLTF. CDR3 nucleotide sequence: TGTGCCAGCAGCCAAAGAAACGTGGGCAGGGAGTCCGGGGCCAACGTCCTGACTTTC.

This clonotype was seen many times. The CDR3 here is CASSLEEGAVNEQFF. The CDR3 coding sequence is TGCGCCAGCAGCTTGGAAGAGGGAGCCGTAAATGAGCAGTTCTTC. This chain links TRBV5-1 with TRBJ2-1; TRBD2 might be the D (5 bases). CDR3 size: 15 residues. V lost 0 bases and J 7 bases, leaving 14 bases between the germline ends. Germline CDR1 is SGHRS and CDR2 is YFSETQ.

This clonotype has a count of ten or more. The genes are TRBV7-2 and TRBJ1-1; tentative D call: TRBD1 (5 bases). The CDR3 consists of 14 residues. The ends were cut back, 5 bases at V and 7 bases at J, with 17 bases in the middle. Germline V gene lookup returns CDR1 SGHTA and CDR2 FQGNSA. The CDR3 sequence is CASSPGGGRGEAFF. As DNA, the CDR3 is TGTGCCAGCAGCCCCGGGGGGGGAAGGGGTGAAGCTTTCTTT.

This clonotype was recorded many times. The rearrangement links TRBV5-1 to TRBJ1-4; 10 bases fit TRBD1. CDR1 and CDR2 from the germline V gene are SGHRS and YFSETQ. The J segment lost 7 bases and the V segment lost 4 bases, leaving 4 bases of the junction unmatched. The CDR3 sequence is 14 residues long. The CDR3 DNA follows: TGCGCCAGCAGCCCCGGACAGGGGGGTGAAAAACTGTTTTTT. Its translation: CASSPGQGGEKLFF.

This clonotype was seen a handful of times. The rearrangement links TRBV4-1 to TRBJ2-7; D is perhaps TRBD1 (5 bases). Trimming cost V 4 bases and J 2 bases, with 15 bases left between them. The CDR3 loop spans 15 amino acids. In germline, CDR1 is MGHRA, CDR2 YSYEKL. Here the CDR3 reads CASSLFSTATYEQYF. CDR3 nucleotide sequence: TGCGCCAGCAGCCTCTTCTCGACAGCTACCTACGAGCAGTACTTC.

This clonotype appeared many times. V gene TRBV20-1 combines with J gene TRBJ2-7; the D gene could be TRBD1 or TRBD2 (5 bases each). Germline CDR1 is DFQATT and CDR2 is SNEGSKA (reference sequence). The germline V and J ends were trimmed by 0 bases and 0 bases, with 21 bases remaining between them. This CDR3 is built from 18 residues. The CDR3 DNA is TGCAGTGCTAGAGATCAAGGGCCTCTGGCAGGGAGCTCCTACGAGCAGTACTTC. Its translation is CSARDQGPLAGSSYEQYF.

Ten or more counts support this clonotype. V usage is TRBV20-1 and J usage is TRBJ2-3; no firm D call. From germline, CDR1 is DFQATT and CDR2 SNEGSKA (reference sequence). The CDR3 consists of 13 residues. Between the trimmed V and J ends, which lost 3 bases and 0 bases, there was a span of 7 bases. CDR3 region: CSARKPSTDTQYF. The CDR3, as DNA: TGCAGTGCTAGGAAACCTAGCACAGATACGCAGTATTTT.

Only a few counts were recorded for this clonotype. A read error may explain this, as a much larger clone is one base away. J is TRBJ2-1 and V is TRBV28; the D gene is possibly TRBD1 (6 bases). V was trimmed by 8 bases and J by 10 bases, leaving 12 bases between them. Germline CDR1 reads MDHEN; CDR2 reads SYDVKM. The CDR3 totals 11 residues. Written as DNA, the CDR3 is TGTGCCAGCTTAAACGGGACAGAGCAGTTCTTC. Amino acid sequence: CASLNGTEQFF.

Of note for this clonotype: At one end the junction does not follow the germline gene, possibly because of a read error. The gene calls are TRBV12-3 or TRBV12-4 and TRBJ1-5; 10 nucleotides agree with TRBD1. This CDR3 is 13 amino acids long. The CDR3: CASSLDRGKTQNF. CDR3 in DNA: TGTGCCAGCAGCTTGGACAGGGGGAAGACCCAGAATTTT.

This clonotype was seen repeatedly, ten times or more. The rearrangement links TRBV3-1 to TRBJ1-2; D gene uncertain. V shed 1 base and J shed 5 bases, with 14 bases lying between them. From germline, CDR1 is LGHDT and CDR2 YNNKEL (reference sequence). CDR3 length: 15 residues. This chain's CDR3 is CASSQGEAGGYGYTF. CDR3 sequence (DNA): TGTGCCAGCAGCCAAGGGGAGGCGGGCGGTTATGGCTACACCTTC.

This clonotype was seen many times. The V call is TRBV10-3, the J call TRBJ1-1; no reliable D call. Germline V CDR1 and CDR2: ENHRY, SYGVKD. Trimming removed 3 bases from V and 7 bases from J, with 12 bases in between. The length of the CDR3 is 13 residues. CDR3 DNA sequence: TGTGCCATCAGTGAAACGGCCCTTAGTGAAGCTTTCTTT. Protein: CAISETALSEAFF.

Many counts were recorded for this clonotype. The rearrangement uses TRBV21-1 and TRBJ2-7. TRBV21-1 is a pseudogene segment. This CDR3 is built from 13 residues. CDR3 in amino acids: CASSNRSPWEQYF. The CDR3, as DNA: TGTGCCAGCAGCAACAGGTCTCCGTGGGAGCAGTACTTC.

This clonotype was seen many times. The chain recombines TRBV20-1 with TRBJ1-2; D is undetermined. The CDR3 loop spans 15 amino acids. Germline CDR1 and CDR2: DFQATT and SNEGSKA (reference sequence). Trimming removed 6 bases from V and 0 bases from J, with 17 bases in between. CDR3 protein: CSALIPDGTNYGYTF. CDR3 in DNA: TGCAGTGCCCTCATTCCGGACGGGACTAACTATGGCTACACCTTC.

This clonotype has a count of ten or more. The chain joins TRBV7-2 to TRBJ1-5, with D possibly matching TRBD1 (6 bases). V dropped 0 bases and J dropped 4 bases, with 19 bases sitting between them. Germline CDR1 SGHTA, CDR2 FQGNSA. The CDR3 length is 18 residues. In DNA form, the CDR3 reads TGTGCCAGCAGCTTAGCGCCTTACAGGAGGAGGGGGAATCAGCCCCAGCATTTT. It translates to CASSLAPYRRRGNQPQHF.

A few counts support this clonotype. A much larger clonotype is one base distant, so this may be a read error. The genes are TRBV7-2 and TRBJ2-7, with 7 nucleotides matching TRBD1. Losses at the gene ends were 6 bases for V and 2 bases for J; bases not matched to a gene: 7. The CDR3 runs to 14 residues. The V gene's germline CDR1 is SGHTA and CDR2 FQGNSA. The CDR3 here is CASRVNRGTYEQYF. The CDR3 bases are TGTGCCAGCAGGGTGAACAGGGGAACCTACGAGCAGTACTTC.

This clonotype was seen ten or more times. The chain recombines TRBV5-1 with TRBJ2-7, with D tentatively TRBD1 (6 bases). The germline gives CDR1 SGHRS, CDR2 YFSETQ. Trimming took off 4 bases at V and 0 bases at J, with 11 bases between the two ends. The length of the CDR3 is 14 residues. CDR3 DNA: TGCGCCAGCAGCATAAGGACAGCCTCCTACGAGCAGTACTTC. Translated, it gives CASSIRTASYEQYF.

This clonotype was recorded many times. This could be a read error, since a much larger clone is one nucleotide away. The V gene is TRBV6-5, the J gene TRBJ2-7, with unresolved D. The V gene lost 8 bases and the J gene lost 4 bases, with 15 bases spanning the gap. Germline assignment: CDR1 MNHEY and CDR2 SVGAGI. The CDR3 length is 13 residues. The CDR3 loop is CASRATSSYEQYF. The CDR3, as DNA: TGTGCCAGCCGAGCTACGTCAAGTTACGAGCAGTACTTC.

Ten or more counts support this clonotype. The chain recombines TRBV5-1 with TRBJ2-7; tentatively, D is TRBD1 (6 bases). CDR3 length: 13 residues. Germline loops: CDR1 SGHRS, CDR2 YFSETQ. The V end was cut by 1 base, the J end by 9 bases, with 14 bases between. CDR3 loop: CASSLLRDMGQYF. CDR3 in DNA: TGCGCCAGCAGCTTGCTTCGGGACATGGGGCAGTACTTC.

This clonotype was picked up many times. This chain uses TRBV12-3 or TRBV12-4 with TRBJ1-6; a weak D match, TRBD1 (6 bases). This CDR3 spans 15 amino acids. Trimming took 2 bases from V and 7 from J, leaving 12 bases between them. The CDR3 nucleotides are TGTGCCAGCAGTTTATGGGGGGCGGAAAATTCACCCCTCCACTTT. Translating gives CASSLWGAENSPLHF.

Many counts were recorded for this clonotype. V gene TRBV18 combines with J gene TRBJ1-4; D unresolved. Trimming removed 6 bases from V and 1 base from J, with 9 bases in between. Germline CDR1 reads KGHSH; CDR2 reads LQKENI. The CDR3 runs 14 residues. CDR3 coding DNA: TGTGCCAGCTCGCCTGACAAAACTAATGAAAAACTGTTTTTT. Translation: CASSPDKTNEKLFF.

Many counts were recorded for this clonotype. The CDR3 coding sequence is TGTGCCAGCAGTTCCCGCCTACTAAGACCACTCTCCTACGAGCAGTACTTC. This encodes CASSSRLLRPLSYEQYF. This sequence joins TRBV6-5 and TRBJ2-7; D ambiguous. Germline CDR1 MNHEY, CDR2 SVGAGI. Trimming took off 4 bases at V and 0 bases at J, with 19 bases between the two ends. The CDR3 totals 17 residues.